A single sample is the source of the 8 T cell receptor beta chains below, sequenced in a study of graft-versus-host responses after intestinal transplantation. Which antigens these TCRs recognize remains unknown. Assay used: immunoSEQ multiplex PCR; TCRdb lists only in-frame clones, some missing. The data show 130,000 to 150,000 clones, about 93% seen once. The sequences come from unstimulated CD4+ T cells sorted from spleen or lymph node cells, collected before intestinal transplant. The receptors derive from a human donor who received an intestinal transplant.

The chain recombines TRBV7-6 with TRBJ2-2; the D is unclear. Trimming stripped 3 bases from V and 6 bases from J, with 8 bases between. The CDR3 covers 13 residues. Germline V gene sequence: CDR1 SGHVS, CDR2 FNYEAQ. The CDR3 region is CASSFEVSGELFF. The CDR3 DNA sequence: TGTGCCAGCAGCTTTGAAGTATCCGGGGAGCTGTTTTTT.

The sample holds a few counts of this clone. The J gene is TRBJ2-5, the V gene TRBV19, with D tentatively TRBD2 (5 bases). The CDR3 totals 13 residues. Trimming left V 5 bases short and J 1 base short, with 8 bases between. Germline lookup yields CDR1 LNHDA and CDR2 SQIVND (reference sequence). This CDR3 is CASSVRVQETQYF. In DNA form, the CDR3 reads TGTGCCAGTAGTGTGAGGGTCCAAGAGACCCAGTACTTC. The full variable domain, in which reference TRBV19 and TRBJ2-5 provide the parts outside the CDR3, is DGGITQSPKYLFRKEGQNVTLSCEQNLNHDAMYWYRQDPGQGLRLIYYSQIVNDFQKGDIAEGYSVSREKKESFPLTVTSAQKNPTAFYLCASSVRVQETQYFGPGTRLLVL.

The chain carries TRBV25-1 and TRBJ2-5, with a weak D call TRBD1 (6 bases). The V gene's germline CDR1 is MGHDK and CDR2 SYGVNS. There are 15 residues in the CDR3. Trimming pared 5 bases from V and 1 base from J, leaving 14 bases between. The CDR3 is CASSKIRTAQETQYF. CDR3 coding DNA: TGTGCCAGCAGTAAAATCAGGACAGCCCAAGAGACCCAGTACTTC.

The V call is TRBV6-1, the J call TRBJ2-3, with TRBD2 matching 12 bases. Trimming cost V 2 bases and J 3 bases; bases outside gene matches: 3. Germline assignment: CDR1 MNHNS and CDR2 SASEGT. This CDR3 has 16 residues. CDR3 amino acids: CASSERLAGGTDTQYF. For the CDR3, the DNA is TGTGCCAGCAGTGAAAGGCTAGCGGGAGGGACAGATACGCAGTATTTT.

The CDR3 sequence is CASSSRTGGTYEQYF. CDR3 in DNA: TGTGCCAGCAGCTCCCGGACAGGGGGCACGTACGAGCAGTACTTC. The V and J genes are TRBV7-9 and TRBJ2-7; 11 nucleotides agree with TRBD1. V was pared by 4 bases and J by 4 bases, with 6 bases of the junction left unmatched. CDR3 length equals 15 residues. In germline, CDR1 is SEHNR, CDR2 FQNEAQ (reference sequence).

The chain couples TRBV28 to TRBJ1-2; 7 bases are a match to TRBD1. CDR1 and CDR2 from the germline V gene are MDHEN and SYDVKM. J gave up 6 bases and V 5 bases, and 6 bases lay outside the gene matches. The CDR3 covers 13 residues. CDR3 DNA: TGTGCCAGCAGTCTAACGACAGGGAATGGCTACACCTTC. Amino acids: CASSLTTGNGYTF.

The chain uses TRBV28 and TRBJ1-5; D is uncertain. CDR3 length equals 12 residues. V lost 8 bases and J lost 3, with 8 bases in between. Germline-derived CDR1 and CDR2 are MDHEN and SYDVKM. CDR3 loop: CASHLANQPQHF. DNA for the CDR3: TGTGCCAGCCACTTGGCCAATCAGCCCCAGCATTTT.

The table lists this clone with a count of one. V gene TRBV5-1 combines with J gene TRBJ1-1; D possibly corresponds to TRBD1 (5 bases). The CDR3 is 16 amino acids. V shed 4 bases and J shed 0 bases, with 16 bases lying between them. Germline assignment: CDR1 SGHRS and CDR2 YFSETQ. Here the CDR3 DNA reads TGCGCCAGCAGCCCCGCGGGAGTGGGGCTGAACACTGAAGCTTTCTTT. Protein product: CASSPAGVGLNTEAFF. Full variable domain (missing parts from reference TRBV5-1 and TRBJ1-1): KAGVTQTPRYLIKTRGQQVTLSCSPISGHRSVSWYQQTPGQGLQFLFEYFSETQRNKGNFPGRFSGRQFSNSRSEMNVSTLELGDSALYLCASSPAGVGLNTEAFFGQGTRLTVV.